This T cell receptor (beta chain) was sequenced in a study of OX40 agonist ivuxolimab in advanced cancers. Study context: The diagnoses of dose-escalation patients were hepatocellular carcinoma, melanoma, renal cell or head and neck cancer. Three dose-escalation patients had partial responses: one with hepatocellular carcinoma and two with cutaneous melanoma.

Data came from immunoSEQ multiplex PCR; TCRdb stores just in-frame clones and leaves some out. This sample has roughly 67,000 clones; 75% to 85% occur once, and the top ten carry 1.5% to 2%. Study results and limitations: With doses of 0.1 to 3.0 mg/kg, CD4+ and CD8+ blood T cells had undergone clonal expansion by week 6. Expanded clones tended on average to be more numerous among CD8+ T cells than CD4+.

Germline CDR1 and CDR2: MNHEY and SVGAGI. The CDR3 has 13 residues. V was trimmed by 6 bases and J by 3 bases, leaving 11 bases between them. In the case of this clone: Its antigen is still unknown.

The source material was CD4+ or CD8+ T cells sorted from blood, sampled in a trial of the OX40 agonist ivuxolimab. The rearrangement uses TRBV6-5 and TRBJ2-5; D might be TRBD2 (6 bases). The receptor was isolated from an adult with an advanced solid tumor such as melanoma, head and neck, liver or kidney cancer. CDR3 protein: CASSLGLEETQYF. The CDR3 bases are TGTGCCAGCAGCTTGGGACTGGAAGAGACCCAGTACTTC.